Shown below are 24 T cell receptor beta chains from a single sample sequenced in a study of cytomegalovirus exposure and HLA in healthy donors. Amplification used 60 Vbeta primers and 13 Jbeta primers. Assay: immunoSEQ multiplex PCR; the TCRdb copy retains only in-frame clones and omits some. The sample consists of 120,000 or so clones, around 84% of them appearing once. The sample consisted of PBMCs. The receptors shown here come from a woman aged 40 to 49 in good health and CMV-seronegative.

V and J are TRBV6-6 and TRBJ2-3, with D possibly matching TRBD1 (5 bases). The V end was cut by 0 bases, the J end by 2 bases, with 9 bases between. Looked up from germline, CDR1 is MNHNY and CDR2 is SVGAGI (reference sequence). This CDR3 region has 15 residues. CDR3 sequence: CASSYSGRATDTQYF. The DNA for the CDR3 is TGTGCCAGCAGTTACTCGGGCAGGGCCACAGATACGCAGTATTTT.

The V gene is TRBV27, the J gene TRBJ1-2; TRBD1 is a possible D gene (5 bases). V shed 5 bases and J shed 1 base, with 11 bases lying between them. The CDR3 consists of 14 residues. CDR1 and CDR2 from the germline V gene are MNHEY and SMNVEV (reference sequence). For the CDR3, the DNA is TGTGCCAGCAGTCCCCTGACAGTTAACTATGGCTACACCTTC. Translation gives CASSPLTVNYGYTF.

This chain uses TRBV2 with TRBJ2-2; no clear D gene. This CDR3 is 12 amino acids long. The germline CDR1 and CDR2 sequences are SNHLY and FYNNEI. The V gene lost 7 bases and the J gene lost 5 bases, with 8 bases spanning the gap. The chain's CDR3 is CASTIVTGELFF. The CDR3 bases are TGTGCCAGCACTATAGTAACCGGGGAGCTGTTTTTT. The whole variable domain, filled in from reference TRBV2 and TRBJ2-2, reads EPEVTQTPSHQVTQMGQEVILRCVPISNHLYFYWYRQILGQKVEFLVSFYNNEISEKSEIFDDQFSVERPDGSNFTLKIRSTKLEDSAMYFCASTIVTGELFFGEGSRLTVL.

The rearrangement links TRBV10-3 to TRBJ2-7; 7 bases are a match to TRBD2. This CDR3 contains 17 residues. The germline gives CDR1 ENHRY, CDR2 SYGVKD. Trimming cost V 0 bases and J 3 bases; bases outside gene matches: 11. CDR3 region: CAISESGGGPNHYEQYF. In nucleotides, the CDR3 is TGTGCCATCAGTGAGTCGGGGGGAGGGCCAAATCACTACGAGCAGTACTTC.

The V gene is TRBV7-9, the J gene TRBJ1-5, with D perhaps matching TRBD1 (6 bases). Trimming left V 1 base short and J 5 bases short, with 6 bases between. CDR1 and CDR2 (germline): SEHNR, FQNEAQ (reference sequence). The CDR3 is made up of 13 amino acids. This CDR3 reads CASSLEGDQPQHF. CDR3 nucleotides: TGTGCCAGCAGCTTAGAGGGGGATCAGCCCCAGCATTTT.

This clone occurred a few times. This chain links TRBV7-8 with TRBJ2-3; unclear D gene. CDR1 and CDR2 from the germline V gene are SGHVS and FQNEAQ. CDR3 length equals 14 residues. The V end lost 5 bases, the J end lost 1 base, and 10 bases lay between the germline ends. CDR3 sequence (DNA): TGTGCCAGCAGCCCCCGGTCCGGCACAGATACGCAGTATTTT. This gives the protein CASSPRSGTDTQYF.

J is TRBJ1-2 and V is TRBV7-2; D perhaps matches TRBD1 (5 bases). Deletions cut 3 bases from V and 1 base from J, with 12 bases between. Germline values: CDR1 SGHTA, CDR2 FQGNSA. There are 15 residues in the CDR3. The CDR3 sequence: CASSFRIDSNYGYTF. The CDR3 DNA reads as TGTGCCAGCAGCTTCCGAATTGACAGTAACTATGGCTACACCTTC.

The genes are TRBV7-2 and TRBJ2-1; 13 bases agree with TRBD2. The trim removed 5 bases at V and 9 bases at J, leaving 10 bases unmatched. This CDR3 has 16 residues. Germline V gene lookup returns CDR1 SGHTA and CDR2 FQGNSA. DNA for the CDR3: TGTGCCAGCAGCCTCCTTACGGGACTAGCGGGGTTTGAGCAGTTCTTC. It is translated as CASSLLTGLAGFEQFF. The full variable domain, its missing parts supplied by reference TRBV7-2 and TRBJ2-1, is GAGVSQSPSNKVTEKGKDVELRCDPISGHTALYWYRQSLGQGLEFLIYFQGNSAPDKSGLPSDRFSAERTGGSVSTLTIQRTQQEDSAVYLCASSLLTGLAGFEQFFGPGTRLTVL.

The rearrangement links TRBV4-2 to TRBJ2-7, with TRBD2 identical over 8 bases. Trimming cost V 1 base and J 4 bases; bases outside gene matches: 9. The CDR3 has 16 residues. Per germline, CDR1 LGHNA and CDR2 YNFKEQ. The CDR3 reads CASSQGVAGGYYEQYF. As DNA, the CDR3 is TGTGCCAGCAGCCAAGGCGTTGCGGGAGGTTATTACGAGCAGTACTTC.

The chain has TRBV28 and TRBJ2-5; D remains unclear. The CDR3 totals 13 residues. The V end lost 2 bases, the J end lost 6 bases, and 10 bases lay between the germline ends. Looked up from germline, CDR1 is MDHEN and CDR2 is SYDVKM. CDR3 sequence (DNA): TGTGCCAGCAGTTTAGGAGATATTAAGACCCAGTACTTC. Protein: CASSLGDIKTQYF.

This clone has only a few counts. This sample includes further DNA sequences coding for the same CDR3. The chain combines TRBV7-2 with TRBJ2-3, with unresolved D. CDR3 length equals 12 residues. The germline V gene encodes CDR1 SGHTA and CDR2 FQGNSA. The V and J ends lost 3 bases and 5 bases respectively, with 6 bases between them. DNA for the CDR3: TGTGCCAGCAGCTTTAGTGGAGATACGCAGTATTTT. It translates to CASSFSGDTQYF.

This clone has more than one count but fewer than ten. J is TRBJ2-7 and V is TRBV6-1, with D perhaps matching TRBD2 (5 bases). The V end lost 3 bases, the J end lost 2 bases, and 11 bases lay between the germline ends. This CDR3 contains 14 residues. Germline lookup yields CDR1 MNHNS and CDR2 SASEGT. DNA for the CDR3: TGTGCCAGCAGTGATGAGGGCCCCACCTACGAGCAGTACTTC. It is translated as CASSDEGPTYEQYF.

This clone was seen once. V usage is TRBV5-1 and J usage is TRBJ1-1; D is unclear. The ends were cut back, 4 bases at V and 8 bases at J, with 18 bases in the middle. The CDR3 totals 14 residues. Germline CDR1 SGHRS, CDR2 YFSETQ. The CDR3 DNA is TGCGCCAGCAGCGCGGCATCGACCTACGGAGAAGCTTTCTTT. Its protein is CASSAASTYGEAFF.

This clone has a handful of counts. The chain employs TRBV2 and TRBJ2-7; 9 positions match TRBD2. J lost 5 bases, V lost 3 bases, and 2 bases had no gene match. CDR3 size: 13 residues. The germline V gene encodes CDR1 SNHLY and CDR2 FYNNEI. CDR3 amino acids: CASSEGLAHEQYF. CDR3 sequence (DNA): TGTGCCAGCAGTGAGGGACTAGCCCACGAGCAGTACTTC.

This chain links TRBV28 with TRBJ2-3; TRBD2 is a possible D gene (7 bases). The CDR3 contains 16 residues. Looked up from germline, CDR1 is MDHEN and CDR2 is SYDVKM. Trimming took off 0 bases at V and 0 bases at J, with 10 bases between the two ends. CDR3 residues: CASSLWGGPSTDTQYF. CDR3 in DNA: TGTGCCAGCAGTTTATGGGGGGGGCCGAGCACAGATACGCAGTATTTT.

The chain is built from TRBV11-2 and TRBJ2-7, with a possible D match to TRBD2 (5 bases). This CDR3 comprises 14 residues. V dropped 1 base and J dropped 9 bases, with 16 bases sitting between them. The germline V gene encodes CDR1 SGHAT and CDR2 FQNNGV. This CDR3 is CASSLGPGFTGQYF. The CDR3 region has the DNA TGTGCCAGCAGCTTAGGTCCGGGATTCACGGGGCAGTACTTC.

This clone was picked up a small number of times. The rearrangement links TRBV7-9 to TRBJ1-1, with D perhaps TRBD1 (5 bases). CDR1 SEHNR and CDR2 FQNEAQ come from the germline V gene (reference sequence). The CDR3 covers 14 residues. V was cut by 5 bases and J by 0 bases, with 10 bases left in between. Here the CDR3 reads CASSAGRLNTEAFF. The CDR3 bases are TGTGCCAGCAGCGCAGGGAGGTTGAACACTGAAGCTTTCTTT.

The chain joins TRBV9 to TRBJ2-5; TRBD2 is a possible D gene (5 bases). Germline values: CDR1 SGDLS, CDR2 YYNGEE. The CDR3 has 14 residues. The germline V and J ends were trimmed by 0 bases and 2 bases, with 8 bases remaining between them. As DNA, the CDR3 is TGTGCCAGCAGCGTAGGGAGACTACAAGAGACCCAGTACTTC. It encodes CASSVGRLQETQYF.

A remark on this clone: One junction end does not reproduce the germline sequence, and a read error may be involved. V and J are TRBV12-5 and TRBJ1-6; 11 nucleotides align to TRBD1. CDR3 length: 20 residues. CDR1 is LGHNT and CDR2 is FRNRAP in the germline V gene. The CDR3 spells CASGFPYRDRGSKQGSPLHF. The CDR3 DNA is TGTGCTAGCGGTTTCCCCTACCGGGACAGGGGGTCGAAACAGGGTTCACCCCTCCACTTT.

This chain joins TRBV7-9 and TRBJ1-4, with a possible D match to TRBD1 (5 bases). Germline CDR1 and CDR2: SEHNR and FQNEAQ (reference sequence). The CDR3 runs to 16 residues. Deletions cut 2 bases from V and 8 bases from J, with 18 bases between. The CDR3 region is CASSLSPGSVQEKLFF. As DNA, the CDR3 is TGTGCCAGCAGCTTAAGCCCAGGGTCTGTACAGGAAAAACTGTTTTTT.

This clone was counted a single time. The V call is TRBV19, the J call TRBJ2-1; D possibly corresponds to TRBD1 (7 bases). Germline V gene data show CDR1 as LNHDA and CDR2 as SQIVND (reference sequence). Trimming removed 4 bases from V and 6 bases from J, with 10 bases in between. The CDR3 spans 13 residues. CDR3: CASSKEGANEQFF. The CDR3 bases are TGTGCCAGTAGTAAGGAGGGGGCCAATGAGCAGTTCTTC.

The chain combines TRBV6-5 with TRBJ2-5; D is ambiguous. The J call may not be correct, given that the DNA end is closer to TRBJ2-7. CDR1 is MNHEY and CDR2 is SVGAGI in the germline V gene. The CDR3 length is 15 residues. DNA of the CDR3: TGTGCCAGCAGTTACTCGGCGGCCAGCTCCTACGAGCAGTACTTC. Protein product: CASSYSAASSYEQYF.

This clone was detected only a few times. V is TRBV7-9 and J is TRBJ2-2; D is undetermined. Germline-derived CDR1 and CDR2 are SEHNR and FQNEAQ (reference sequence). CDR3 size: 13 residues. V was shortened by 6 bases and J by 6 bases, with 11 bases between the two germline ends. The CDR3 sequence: CASSNHGSGELFF. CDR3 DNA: TGTGCCAGCAGTAACCATGGCTCCGGGGAGCTGTTTTTT.

Here the CDR3 reads CASDGGGYNSPLHF. The CDR3 nucleotides are TGTGCCAGCGACGGGGGGGGCTATAATTCACCCCTCCACTTT. This chain joins TRBV9 and TRBJ1-6; a possible D gene is TRBD1 (5 bases). CDR3 size: 14 residues. Germline V gives CDR1 SGDLS, CDR2 YYNGEE. V lost 7 bases and J 3 bases, leaving 11 bases between the germline ends.